This is a list of T cell receptor beta chains from one sample in a study of shared T cell receptors in the human thymus. The repertoire was sequenced with immunoSEQ multiplex PCR; TCRdb's copy has only in-frame clones and lacks some. The repertoire holds a few hundred thousand clones, approximately 95% seen once, with approximately 0.02% in the top ten. The specimen sequenced was thymocytes. These TCRs come from a human donor. The CDR3 runs from the conserved cysteine through the conserved F or W. The order of the fields is V gene, J gene, CDR3 length, CDR3 protein.

TRBV27,TRBJ2-1,15,CASRSPGMNYNEQFF
TRBV27,TRBJ1-2,13,CAALSRDKRGYTF
TRBV20-1,TRBJ1-1,11,CRTATSTEAFF
TRBV6-5,TRBJ1-4,15,CASSTTGPTNEKLFF
TRBV5-6,TRBJ2-4,15,CASSFLAVAKNIQYF
TRBV28,TRBJ1-5,14,CASSSSIVNVPQHF
TRBV28,TRBJ1-5,15,CASGGTLLFNQPQHF
TRBV4-2,TRBJ2-1,19,CASSQGLAGGSYSYNEQFF
TRBV28,TRBJ2-7,12,CASSHGVWEQYF
TRBV5-4,TRBJ2-7,15,CASSLDLGAEYEQYF
TRBV19,TRBJ2-7,14,CASRPPGLASEQYF
TRBV2,TRBJ1-2,14,CASSHTGTGGRYTF
TRBV7-2,TRBJ1-3,15,CASSLGTTTGNTIYF
TRBV29-1,TRBJ2-3,14,CSGEEKGSTDTQYF
TRBV27,TRBJ2-1,18,CASSSPSGTPGGTTEQFF
TRBV5-4,TRBJ2-1,14,CASSLYGTHNEQFF
TRBV30,TRBJ1-1,15,CAWSCPGTSNTEAFF
TRBV29-1,TRBJ2-7,13,CSVGGDGAYEQYF
TRBV7-2,TRBJ1-2,15,CASSLAGTGNYGYTF
TRBV10-1,TRBJ2-7,14,CASSGTGTSYEQYF
TRBV27,TRBJ1-4,17,CASSKQGPVATNEKLFF
TRBV19,TRBJ1-5,15,CASSMGGSSNQPQHF
TRBV7-3,TRBJ2-3,16,CASSPTGALNTDTQYF
TRBV7-9,TRBJ2-1,17,CASSPGGGFSSYNEQFF
TRBV28,TRBJ2-5,16,CASRPTGTRGLETQYF
TRBV10-3,TRBJ2-1,16,CAISEILAGGWDEQFF
TRBV10-1,TRBJ2-3,15,CASSERIPTADTQYF
TRBV6-5,TRBJ1-4,14,CASSYPKWTEKLFF
TRBV7-9,TRBJ2-3,14,CASRLVGAPDTQYF
TRBV4-3,TRBJ1-3,18,CASSQGKTHRGRENTIYF
TRBV7-2,TRBJ2-4,17,CASSLTTADGAKNIQYF
TRBV28,TRBJ2-7,16,CASRAGRSGPLYEQYF
TRBV28,TRBJ1-4,13,CASAGGTNEKLFF
TRBV9,TRBJ2-1,15,CASSPLAGKHNEQFF
TRBV28,TRBJ2-7,16,CASSCAQGGGTEEQYF
TRBV14,TRBJ1-1,16,CASSQGTGGSVTEAFF
TRBV7-2,TRBJ2-2,17,CASSTSPGPKGTGELFF
TRBV5-6,TRBJ2-3,19,CASSGGLAHPHEDTDTQYF
TRBV6-1,TRBJ2-5,13,CASRGLVQETQYF
TRBV11-2,TRBJ1-3,13,CASSLVKGPFEDF
TRBV19,TRBJ2-1,14,CASSFSGSYNEQFF
TRBV14,TRBJ2-6,15,CATLNRVPGANVLTF
TRBV27,TRBJ2-2,15,CASSSERGFTGELFF
TRBV5-1,TRBJ2-7,19,CASSRTSLPQGGKFYEQYF
TRBV15,TRBJ1-1,15,CATSPTARGRGEAFF
TRBV5-4,TRBJ2-7,19,CASSLILAGGPISSYEQYF
TRBV19,TRBJ1-1,16,CASSIDIGGANTEAFF
TRBV5-4,TRBJ1-4,20,CASSSHRDTLLVATNEKLFF
TRBV4-2,TRBJ1-5,14,CASSQEGNFMPQHF
TRBV28,TRBJ2-4,16,CASSFLTASAKNIQYF
TRBV7-2,TRBJ2-4,14,CASSLTAPRNIQYF
TRBV28,TRBJ1-1,16,CASRPRTPGLNTEAFF
TRBV6-1,TRBJ2-7,11,CASSMDYEQYF
TRBV9,TRBJ2-7,18,CASSVGPGLAGGYYEQYF
TRBV6-5,TRBJ2-7,12,CASRTGGYEQYF
TRBV7-8,TRBJ2-3,20,CASSLAGRGRSGPTTDTQYF
TRBV7-6,TRBJ2-3,16,CASSLATGEGTDTQYF
TRBV15,TRBJ2-7,16,CATSRGGAMTNDEQYF
TRBV7-3,TRBJ2-3,17,CASSFGSGVLSTDTQYF